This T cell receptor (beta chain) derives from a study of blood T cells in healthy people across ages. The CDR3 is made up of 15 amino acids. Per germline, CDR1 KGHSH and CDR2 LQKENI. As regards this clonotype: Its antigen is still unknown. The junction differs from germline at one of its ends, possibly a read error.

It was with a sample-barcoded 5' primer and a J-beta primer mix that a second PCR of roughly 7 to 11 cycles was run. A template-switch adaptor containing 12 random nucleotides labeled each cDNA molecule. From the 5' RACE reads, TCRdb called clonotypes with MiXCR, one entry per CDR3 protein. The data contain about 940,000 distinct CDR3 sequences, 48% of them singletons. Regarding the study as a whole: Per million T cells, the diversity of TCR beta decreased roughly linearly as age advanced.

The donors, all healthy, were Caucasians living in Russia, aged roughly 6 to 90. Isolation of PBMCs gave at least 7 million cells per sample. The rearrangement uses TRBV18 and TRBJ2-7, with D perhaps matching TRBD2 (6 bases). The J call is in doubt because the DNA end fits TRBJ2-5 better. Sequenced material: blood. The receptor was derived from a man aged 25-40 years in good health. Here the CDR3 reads CASSPPEGSRETQYF. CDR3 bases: TGTGCTAGCTCACCACCGGAGGGGTCCAGGGAGACCCAGTACTTC.